One and the same sample provided the 32 T cell receptor beta chains below, sequenced in a study of glioma-infiltrating T cells after dendritic cell vaccination. The protocol was immunoSEQ multiplex PCR, while the TCRdb copy is restricted to in-frame clones and leaves out a portion. The table shows some 70,000 clones, with about 81% occurring only once. The starting material was blood, obtained before dendritic cell vaccination. These receptors were collected from a human donor with glioblastoma.

The rearrangement links TRBV7-9 to TRBJ2-2; TRBD1 aligns across 7 bases. Germline assignment: CDR1 SEHNR and CDR2 FQNEAQ (reference sequence). Trimming removed 0 bases from V and 5 bases from J; junction bases left unmatched: 3. CDR3 length: 15 residues. DNA of the CDR3: TGTGCCAGCAGCTTAGCGCTCAGGGGGACCGGGGAGCTGTTTTTT. Translating gives CASSLALRGTGELFF.

This clone was seen ten or more times. V is TRBV13 and J is TRBJ2-7; TRBD2 matches 10 bases. Germline CDR1 PRHDT, CDR2 FYEKMQ (reference sequence). The V gene end was trimmed by 5 bases and the J gene end by 5 bases; junction bases not matched to a gene: 6. The CDR3 totals 14 residues. CDR3 region: CASSTGLAHHEQYF. The CDR3 coding sequence is TGTGCCAGCAGCACGGGACTAGCGCACCACGAGCAGTACTTC.

This clone was seen only a few times. The chain carries TRBV7-9 and TRBJ2-4; 10 bases match TRBD1. The length of the CDR3 is 16 residues. Germline V CDR1 and CDR2: SEHNR, FQNEAQ (reference sequence). Trimming at V came to 2 bases and at J to 7 bases, leaving 8 bases not matched to a gene. CDR3 DNA sequence: TGTGCCAGCAGCTTACTGGGACAGGGGAGAATGAACATTCAGTACTTC. It specifies CASSLLGQGRMNIQYF. Full variable domain (rest looked up from reference TRBV7-9 and TRBJ2-4): DTGVSQNPRHKITKRGQNVTFRCDPISEHNRLYWYRQTLGQGPEFLTYFQNEAQLEKSRLLSDRFSAERPKGSFSTLEIQRTEQGDSAMYLCASSLLGQGRMNIQYFGAGTRLSVL.

The rearrangement joins TRBV4-2 to TRBJ2-7, with D maybe TRBD1 (6 bases). The V end was cut by 4 bases, the J end by 0 bases, with 13 bases between. Germline CDR1 reads LGHNA; CDR2 reads YNFKEQ. There are 15 residues in the CDR3. The CDR3, as DNA: TGTGCCAGCAGCCCTACACAGGGCCCCTCCTACGAGCAGTACTTC. This sequence encodes CASSPTQGPSYEQYF.

The chain carries TRBV10-1 and TRBJ2-5; the D gene is possibly TRBD2 (6 bases). This CDR3 comprises 15 residues. Trimming pared 2 bases from V and 1 base from J, leaving 11 bases between. Per germline, CDR1 WNHNN and CDR2 SYGVQD (reference sequence). CDR3 loop: CASSEGGSGQETQYF. CDR3 nucleotides: TGCGCCAGCAGTGAGGGAGGTAGCGGCCAAGAGACCCAGTACTTC.

Worth noting for this clone: Other DNA variants within this sample encode the same CDR3. The V call is TRBV4-1, the J call TRBJ2-1; 7 bases match TRBD1. The CDR3 totals 14 residues. Trimming cost V 1 base and J 7 bases; bases outside gene matches: 4. Germline-derived CDR1 and CDR2 are MGHRA and YSYEKL. The CDR3 spells CASSQGQGTNEQFF. The CDR3 nucleotides read TGCGCCAGCAGCCAAGGACAGGGCACAAATGAGCAGTTCTTC.

The chain has TRBV19 and TRBJ2-7; TRBD1 matches 7 bases. Trimming took 6 bases from V and 0 from J; bases not matched to a gene: 5. The CDR3 loop spans 14 amino acids. Germline CDR1 LNHDA, CDR2 SQIVND (reference sequence). The CDR3 nucleotides read TGTGCCAGTAGCGGGACAGAACTCTCCTACGAGCAGTACTTC. Protein sequence: CASSGTELSYEQYF.

V usage is TRBV28 and J usage is TRBJ2-7, with 8 bases fitting TRBD1. Germline CDR1 and CDR2: MDHEN and SYDVKM. This CDR3 spans 16 amino acids. The trim removed 4 bases at V and 6 bases at J, leaving 14 bases unmatched. The CDR3 DNA reads TGTGCCAGCAGTTCGTCCCGGACAGGGTCCCTGTGCGAGCAGTACTTC. It yields the protein CASSSSRTGSLCEQYF.

The chain recombines TRBV9 with TRBJ2-1; a possible D gene is TRBD2 (6 bases). Trimming cost V 0 bases and J 8 bases, with 15 bases left between them. The CDR3 totals 15 residues. The germline V gene encodes CDR1 SGDLS and CDR2 YYNGEE. CDR3 sequence (DNA): TGTGCCAGCAGCGTAGGACTAGAGAGGGCCCATGAGCAGTTCTTC. Its translation: CASSVGLERAHEQFF.

In DNA, the CDR3 is TGCGCCAGCTGCTCCGGGGTGAACACTGAAGCTTTCTTT. Protein: CASCSGVNTEAFF. V gene TRBV5-1 combines with J gene TRBJ1-1; unclear D gene. The CDR3 consists of 13 residues. Germline V gene lookup returns CDR1 SGHRS and CDR2 YFSETQ. V dropped 7 bases and J dropped 0 bases, with 10 bases sitting between them.

The chain uses TRBV6-5 and TRBJ2-7, with 7 bases identical to TRBD1. This CDR3 has 14 residues. J lost 2 bases, V lost 2 bases, and 3 bases had no gene match. Germline V gene sequence: CDR1 MNHEY, CDR2 SVGAGI. The CDR3 protein is CASSYRGTAYEQYF. The CDR3 DNA sequence: TGTGCCAGCAGTTACAGAGGGACAGCCTACGAGCAGTACTTC.

The chain couples TRBV6-1 to TRBJ2-5; 7 bases are a match to TRBD1. Germline trimming cut 10 bases from V and 2 bases from J; bases unmatched to any gene: 13. The CDR3 is 15 amino acids. Per germline, CDR1 MNHNS and CDR2 SASEGT. The CDR3 nucleotides are TGTGCCATCAAATTTGGGACAGATATTCAAGAGACCCAGTACTTC. Translating it yields CAIKFGTDIQETQYF.

CDR3 sequence: CASSLVQGYF. The CDR3 region has the DNA TGTGCCAGCAGCTTAGTCCAGGGATACTTC. The V call is TRBV11-2, the J call TRBJ2-7, with D tentatively TRBD1 (5 bases). The V end was cut by 1 base, the J end by 13 bases, with 8 bases between. The CDR3 extends over 10 amino acids. CDR1 and CDR2 from the germline V gene are SGHAT and FQNNGV.

The chain couples TRBV19 to TRBJ1-2, with a weak D call TRBD1 (6 bases). Germline CDR1 is LNHDA and CDR2 is SQIVND (reference sequence). V lost 4 bases and J lost 3, with 15 bases in between. This CDR3 has 15 residues. The CDR3 sequence is CASSKETGNYYGYTF. In nucleotides, the CDR3 is TGTGCCAGTAGTAAGGAAACAGGGAATTACTATGGCTACACCTTC.

The chain is built from TRBV7-6 and TRBJ2-5, with 9 positions matching TRBD2. CDR1 and CDR2 (germline): SGHVS, FNYEAQ. J lost 4 bases, V lost 5 bases, and 17 bases had no gene match. CDR3 length: 18 amino acids. CDR3 protein: CASSPLEWRGGNPETQYF. The CDR3 region has the DNA TGTGCCAGCAGCCCCCTGGAGTGGCGGGGGGGCAATCCAGAGACCCAGTACTTC.

This clone appeared a few times. This chain links TRBV9 with TRBJ1-2; TRBD1 might be the D (6 bases). The CDR3 covers 14 residues. The germline CDR1 and CDR2 sequences are SGDLS and YYNGEE. Trimming removed 0 bases from V and 3 bases from J, with 9 bases in between. The CDR3 spells CASSVGGGDYGYTF. CDR3 DNA sequence: TGTGCCAGCAGCGTAGGTGGGGGCGACTATGGCTACACCTTC.

The chain recombines TRBV5-1 with TRBJ2-5; D may be TRBD2 (7 bases). The CDR3 sequence is 14 residues long. Germline CDR1 SGHRS, CDR2 YFSETQ. The germline V and J ends were trimmed by 4 bases and 3 bases, with 13 bases remaining between them. As DNA, the CDR3 is TGCGCCAGCAGCCGAGGAGGGGGGGAAGAGACCCAGTACTTC. This gives the protein CASSRGGGEETQYF.

The chain joins TRBV5-8 to TRBJ1-1; TRBD1 is a possible D gene (6 bases). This CDR3 has 14 residues. Per the germline V gene, CDR1 is SGHTS and CDR2 is YDEGEE. Trimming left V 6 bases short and J 5 bases short, with 17 bases between. The CDR3 sequence: CASTIQGVWTEAFF. CDR3 DNA sequence: TGTGCCAGCACCATACAGGGAGTTTGGACTGAAGCTTTCTTT.

J is TRBJ2-5 and V is TRBV7-8, with TRBD1 identical over 8 bases. Germline V CDR1 and CDR2: SGHVS, FQNEAQ. The V and J ends lost 5 bases and 7 bases, in that order; junction bases with no gene match: 12. The CDR3 consists of 15 residues. CDR3 loop: CASSLRQGQRGTQYF. DNA of the CDR3: TGTGCCAGCAGCCTCCGACAGGGGCAGAGGGGGACCCAGTACTTC.

The chain has TRBV14 and TRBJ2-1; D may be TRBD2 (7 bases). The CDR3 runs to 13 residues. Trimming pared 3 bases from V and 9 bases from J, leaving 12 bases between. Germline CDR1 is SGHDN and CDR2 is FVKESK. In DNA, the CDR3 is TGTGCCAGCAGCCAGATTAGGGGGGGTGAGCAGTTCTTC. Its translation is CASSQIRGGEQFF.

The chain is built from TRBV28 and TRBJ2-7, with 8 bases that match TRBD1. The CDR3 runs to 15 residues. Germline CDR1 is MDHEN and CDR2 is SYDVKM. V lost 4 bases and J lost 4; bases outside the gene matches: 9. CDR3 in DNA: TGTGCCAGCAGTTCATACCGGGACAGGCTTTACGAGCAGTACTTC. Encoded protein: CASSSYRDRLYEQYF. Drawing the rest from reference TRBV28 and TRBJ2-7, the complete variable domain is DVKVTQSSRYLVKRTGEKVFLECVQDMDHENMFWYRQDPGLGLRLIYFSYDVKMKEKGDIPEGYSVSREKKERFSLILESASTNQTSMYLCASSSYRDRLYEQYFGPGTRLTVT.

J is TRBJ2-2 and V is TRBV15, with D perhaps TRBD2 (6 bases). V lost 4 bases to trimming and J lost 7 bases, with 16 bases between them. This CDR3 is 15 amino acids long. Per the germline V gene, CDR1 is LNHNV and CDR2 is YYDKDF (reference sequence). The CDR3 bases are TGTGCCACCAGCACCGGGGACTCTAGGAGCGGGGAGCTGTTTTTT. As protein: CATSTGDSRSGELFF. Using reference TRBV15 and TRBJ2-2 for the parts outside the CDR3, the full variable domain is DAMVIQNPRYQVTQFGKPVTLSCSQTLNHNVMYWYQQKSSQAPKLLFHYYDKDFNNEADTPDNFQSRRPNTSFCFLDIRSPGLGDTAMYLCATSTGDSRSGELFFGEGSRLTVL.

This chain joins TRBV7-2 and TRBJ2-3; no firm D call. In germline, CDR1 is SGHTA, CDR2 FQGNSA. V lost 4 bases and J lost 5, with 10 bases in between. This CDR3 is 13 amino acids long. In nucleotides, the CDR3 is TGTGCCAGCAGCTGGGTATCGGGAGATACGCAGTATTTT. As protein: CASSWVSGDTQYF.

There are a few counts of this clone. The chain combines TRBV7-9 with TRBJ2-3; tentatively, D is TRBD2 (7 bases). Trimming removed 5 bases at V and 3 bases at J, with 15 bases between. This CDR3 has 15 residues. Germline loops: CDR1 SEHNR, CDR2 FQNEAQ (reference sequence). CDR3 region: CASSPAGAATDTQYF. The CDR3 DNA reads TGTGCCAGCAGCCCGGCGGGGGCGGCTACAGATACGCAGTATTTT.

The chain links TRBV11-1 to TRBJ2-2, with D uncertain. The V and J ends lost 5 bases and 3 bases respectively, with 4 bases between them. This CDR3 comprises 12 residues. CDR1 SGHAT and CDR2 FQDESV come from the germline V gene (reference sequence). The CDR3 coding sequence is TGTGCCAGCAGCCCGTACACCGGGGAGCTGTTTTTT. This encodes CASSPYTGELFF.

This chain links TRBV7-9 with TRBJ1-1; D gene unclear. Trimming took off 5 bases at V and 6 bases at J, with 16 bases between the two ends. This CDR3 contains 14 residues. The germline V gene has CDR1 SEHNR and CDR2 FQNEAQ (reference sequence). The DNA for the CDR3 is TGTGCCAGCAGCCCGGCCGTCGGAGGGTCTGAAGCTTTCTTT. It encodes CASSPAVGGSEAFF.

The J gene is TRBJ1-3, the V gene TRBV29-1; D call uncertain. The length of the CDR3 is 13 residues. The germline CDR1 and CDR2 sequences are SQVTM and ANQGSEA. The CDR3 region has the DNA TGCAGTTACCGAAGGAGCTCTGGAAACACCATATATTTT. Amino acids: CSYRRSSGNTIYF.

This chain uses TRBV27 with TRBJ1-1; 9 bases agree with TRBD1. CDR1 is MNHEY, CDR2 SMNVEV, per germline (reference sequence). V trimming: 2 bases; J trimming: 1 base; junction bases outside the gene matches: 5. The CDR3 has 16 residues. The CDR3 DNA reads as TGTGCCAGCAGTTTAATGACAGGGGGGCCGAACACTGAAGCTTTCTTT. Its protein product is CASSLMTGGPNTEAFF.

The rearrangement links TRBV10-1 to TRBJ2-2; 8 bases are shared with TRBD1. The trim removed 6 bases at V and 6 bases at J, leaving 3 bases unmatched. The CDR3 runs 13 residues. Germline values: CDR1 WNHNN, CDR2 SYGVQD (reference sequence). CDR3 sequence reads: CASRPTGAGELFF. As DNA, the CDR3 is TGCGCCAGCAGACCGACAGGGGCCGGGGAGCTGTTTTTT.

The chain joins TRBV11-3 to TRBJ2-3; tentative D call: TRBD2 (6 bases). Germline V gene lookup returns CDR1 SGHNT and CDR2 YENEEA. Trimming cost V 3 bases and J 8 bases, with 12 bases left between them. The length of the CDR3 is 13 residues. Here the CDR3 reads CASSFLTGGTQYF. The CDR3 coding sequence is TGTGCCAGCAGCTTCCTTACCGGGGGTACGCAGTATTTT. The whole variable domain, filled in from reference TRBV11-3 and TRBJ2-3, reads EAGVVQSPRYKIIEKKQPVAFWCNPISGHNTLYWYLQNLGQGPELLIRYENEEAVDDSQLPKDRFSAERLKGVDSTLKIQPAELGDSAVYLCASSFLTGGTQYFGPGTRLTVL.

V is TRBV19 and J is TRBJ1-6; 10 bases map to TRBD1. Germline V gene lookup returns CDR1 LNHDA and CDR2 SQIVND (reference sequence). The CDR3 is made up of 15 amino acids. Trimming took 5 bases from V and 8 from J; bases not matched to a gene: 6. The CDR3 nucleotides read TGTGCCAGTAGTGGGGACAGGGGATGGGATTCACCCCTCCACTTT. Translated, it gives CASSGDRGWDSPLHF.

The chain recombines TRBV5-1 with TRBJ2-1; 10 nucleotides line up with TRBD1. V trimming: 1 base; J trimming: 14 bases; junction bases outside the gene matches: 12. Germline V gene data show CDR1 as SGHRS and CDR2 as YFSETQ. CDR3 size: 15 residues. In DNA, the CDR3 is TGCGCCAGCAGCTTGTACCCTCCTGACAGGGGGCCGGAGTTCTTC. Translation: CASSLYPPDRGPEFF.